Listed here is a single T cell receptor (beta chain). Its antigen remains undetermined. There are no base qualities to consult, and no much larger clone falls within one base. The data originate from a study of T-cell memory formation after mild COVID-19 (dated by TCRdb to 2020 to 2022). Notes on the research overall: TCR sequence clusters from the two donors were largely donor specific. In a couple of donors, T-cell clones that expanded and contracted after mild COVID-19 were followed by sequencing TCRalpha and TCRbeta repertoires longitudinally. Two young, previously healthy adult volunteers made up the cohort, one male and one female.

V lost 4 bases and J lost 2 bases, and the count of bases not matched to a germline gene is 7. From the cysteine through the phenylalanine, the CDR3 covers 16 amino acids. Only the CDR3 DNA stays, 48 bases, in frame from base 1. The germline V gene encodes CDR1 KGHSH and CDR2 LQKENI. Sequenced on an Illumina NovaSeq 6000. cDNA libraries for TCRalpha and TCRbeta were prepared by 5'RACE using constant-segment primers, with sample barcodes and unique molecular identifiers added. Trizol reagent was used to extract RNA from every sample. The libraries were amplified in two PCR steps, and the second step added a second sample barcode and Illumina TruSeq adapters. Sequencing of the libraries was done on an Illumina NovaSeq, producing 2 x 150 bp paired-end reads. The published analysis was carried out like this. With migec v1.2.7, reads were demultiplexed and then collapsed into UMI-guided consensus sequences. Using mixcr v2.1.11, UMI consensuses were aligned to TRA and TRB V and J templates and then assembled into clonotypes. A clonotype was counted as expanded or contracted only if both edgeR and NoisET called the change significant, with noise models trained on biological replicates. For edgeR calls, a false discovery rate-adjusted p below 0.01 and a log2 fold-change threshold of 1 were applied. As an exploratory analysis of dynamics, PCA with hierarchical clustering was applied to max-normalized trajectories of the 1000 most abundant clonotypes. Separately sequenced CD4+ and CD8+ repertoires were used to assign a CD4 or CD8 phenotype to each responding clone. TCRdb trimmed the raw reads at Q25, called clones with MiXCR and kept productive beta chains. Entries are consolidated by CDR3 protein sequence, retaining the most common genes and DNA. For this entry, the V and J calls and clone size follow TCRdb and not the study's own pipeline. This sample is represented by some 440,000 distinct CDR3 sequences; 25% of them were singletons. The leading ten clones occupy under 15% of the sample.

Ficoll-Paque density gradient centrifugation was the method used to isolate PBMCs. The paper as a whole reports these results and caveats: SARS-CoV-2 specificity was not confirmed for the second-wave clones peaking on day 37. Some responding clones were found in pre-infection memory, which suggests that pre-existing cross-reactive memory T cells took part in the SARS-CoV-2 response. Contracting CD4+ clones were found mainly in CM and EM memory subsets, while CD8+ clones were enriched in EMRA. The study included only a couple of mild cases, and larger cohorts that include severe cases with pre-infection samples were judged to be necessary. Clones contracting from day 15 to 85 had balanced CD4/CD8 phenotypes, while a second wave expanding from day 15 to 37 was biased towards CD4+.

The chain was built from TRBV18 and TRBJ2-7; 11 bases in the junction line up with TRBD2. This TCR was recovered from an adult woman who had mild COVID-19 (a few samples of this study predate the infection). The sample titles of this study are shuffled in the database, so cell type and time point are left out; the donor was told from shared clones. The sample comprised PBMCs or a T cell subset sorted from them (not recorded which). The sequence in DNA is TGTGCCAGCTCACGATATAGCGGGGGGGGCACCTACGAGCAGTACTTC. This gives the protein CASSRYSGGGTYEQYF.